This entry is about one T cell receptor beta chain. The antigen remains undetermined. The germline gives CDR1 SGHVS, CDR2 FNYEAQ. V trimming: 4 bases; J trimming: 4 bases; junction bases outside the gene matches: 7. The CDR3 loop spans 15 amino acids. The sample comes from a study of T cell responses to AZD1222 COVID-19 vaccine. Across the whole study: Pooled together were second doses at about 4 or about 12 weeks. Overall study findings and caveats: Most donors were white British, females outnumbered males, and clonal diversity was possibly underestimated. Distributed over spike, vaccine-associated CD4 TCRs predominated at 160-218 and 743-854. Spike-specific TCR breadth and depth went up after people got two AZD1222 doses.

The protocol was immunoSEQ multiplex PCR, while the TCRdb copy is restricted to in-frame clones and leaves out a portion. Altogether some 150,000 clones are present, approximately 90% being singletons, with the ten largest covering less than 2%. Material: peripheral blood, obtained on day 0 of AZD1222 vaccination. The chain uses TRBV7-6 and TRBJ1-1; TRBD1 matches 9 bases. The source is an adult in good health. The CDR3 region has the DNA TGTGCCAGCAGCTACAGGGGGCGCGCGGTCACTGAAGCTTTCTTT. Residues: CASSYRGRAVTEAFF.